A selection of T cell receptor beta chains follows, all from one sample in a study of blood T cell repertoires in COVID-19. Sequencing was performed with immunoSEQ multiplex PCR; in TCRdb, only in-frame clones are kept and a portion is missing. The sample has about 120,000 clones, about 88% seen once. Sequencing input: peripheral blood. These receptors were collected from an elderly woman with acute or convalescent COVID-19. Both conserved end residues are part of each CDR3.

CDR3 protein: CSGKAGKETQYF; V gene: TRBV29-1; J gene: TRBJ2-5
CDR3 protein: CAIGDRGNSPLHF; V gene: TRBV3-1/TRBV3-2; J gene: TRBJ1-6
CDR3 protein: CASSRKSHGAFF; V gene: TRBV28; J gene: TRBJ1-1
CDR3 protein: CASSSLREQYF; V gene: TRBV28; J gene: TRBJ2-7
CDR3 protein: CSVAVGADQPQHF; V gene: TRBV29-1; J gene: TRBJ1-5
CDR3 protein: CASSIMEIGNQPQHF; V gene: TRBV19; J gene: TRBJ1-5
CDR3 protein: CASRRTGGAGNTEAFF; V gene: TRBV7-2; J gene: TRBJ1-1
CDR3 protein: CSVAPRGSTEAFF; V gene: TRBV29-1; J gene: TRBJ1-1
CDR3 protein: CASSVLLYEQYF; V gene: TRBV2; J gene: TRBJ2-7
CDR3 protein: CASRGFTGGLSDPQHF; V gene: TRBV19; J gene: TRBJ1-5
CDR3 protein: CASSAGLAGGRPPYNEQFF; V gene: TRBV19; J gene: TRBJ2-1
CDR3 protein: CASSPQGQVADTQYF; V gene: TRBV7-9; J gene: TRBJ2-3
CDR3 protein: CASSIWGLATDTQYF; V gene: TRBV19; J gene: TRBJ2-3
CDR3 protein: CASSADPGTGYPYEQYF; V gene: TRBV7-8; J gene: TRBJ2-7
CDR3 protein: CASREGTSGGNTIYF; V gene: TRBV5-1; J gene: TRBJ1-3
CDR3 protein: CASSREKSTDTQYF; V gene: TRBV5-4; J gene: TRBJ2-3
CDR3 protein: CATSFPGTDTQYF; V gene: TRBV24-1; J gene: TRBJ2-3
CDR3 protein: CASSPDQEGYTF; V gene: TRBV2; J gene: TRBJ1-2
CDR3 protein: CASSESFGLRVEKLFF; V gene: TRBV6-1; J gene: TRBJ1-4
CDR3 protein: CASSLAGGAYEQYF; V gene: TRBV5-1; J gene: TRBJ2-7
CDR3 protein: CASSVQGNQPQHF; V gene: TRBV12-3/TRBV12-4; J gene: TRBJ1-5